The rows below give T cell receptor beta chains drawn from one sample of a study of cytomegalovirus exposure and HLA in healthy donors. Sequencing was performed with immunoSEQ multiplex PCR; in TCRdb, only in-frame clones are kept and a portion is missing. This specimen shows fewer than 200,000 clones; the ten leading clones hold approximately 6.5%. Input material: PBMCs. All receptors come from a man aged 30-40 years in good health and CMV-seronegative. CDR3s include the opening cysteine and the closing phenylalanine or tryptophan. Each record gives: V gene, J gene, D gene, CDR3 protein, CDR3 DNA. D genes are given only for firm matches.

V gene: TRBV30
J gene: TRBJ1-5
D gene: TRBD1
CDR3 protein: CAWSRKGQMGNQPQHF
CDR3 DNA: TGTGCCTGGAGCCGTAAGGGACAGATGGGGAATCAGCCCCAGCATTTT

V gene: TRBV30
J gene: TRBJ2-3
D gene: TRBD1
CDR3 protein: CAWSFLGQPTQYF
CDR3 DNA: TGTGCCTGGAGTTTTTTGGGACAGCCCACGCAGTATTTT

V gene: TRBV27
J gene: TRBJ1-6
D gene: TRBD1
CDR3 protein: CASSLSWDRNSPLHF
CDR3 DNA: TGTGCCAGCAGTTTAAGTTGGGACAGAAATTCACCCCTCCACTTT

V gene: TRBV27
J gene: TRBJ2-7
D gene: TRBD2
CDR3 protein: CASSLSRTERELNEQYF
CDR3 DNA: TGTGCCAGCAGTTTATCGAGGACGGAGCGGGAGTTGAACGAGCAGTACTTC

V gene: TRBV18
J gene: TRBJ1-2
D gene: -
CDR3 protein: CASSPPGGTYGYTF
CDR3 DNA: TGTGCCAGCTCACCACCGGGGGGAACCTATGGCTACACCTTC

V gene: TRBV6-1
J gene: TRBJ2-5
D gene: TRBD2
CDR3 protein: CASSLLTSVVETQYF
CDR3 DNA: TGTGCCAGCAGTCTACTGACTAGCGTCGTCGAGACCCAGTACTTC

V gene: TRBV11-3
J gene: TRBJ2-3
D gene: TRBD2
CDR3 protein: CASRFSGGRTDTQYF
CDR3 DNA: TGTGCCAGCAGGTTCTCGGGGGGGAGAACAGATACGCAGTATTTT

V gene: TRBV30
J gene: TRBJ1-1
D gene: -
CDR3 protein: CAWSRVQGNTEAFF
CDR3 DNA: TGTGCCTGGAGTCGTGTCCAGGGGAACACTGAAGCTTTCTTT

V gene: TRBV7-9
J gene: TRBJ2-2
D gene: TRBD2
CDR3 protein: CASPLGGTLAGGYTGELFF
CDR3 DNA: TGTGCCAGCCCCCTCGGCGGAACTCTAGCGGGGGGGTACACCGGGGAGCTGTTTTTT

V gene: TRBV28
J gene: TRBJ1-2
D gene: -
CDR3 protein: CASSLFGEGYTF
CDR3 DNA: TGTGCCAGCAGTTTATTTGGGGAGGGCTACACCTTC

V gene: TRBV30
J gene: TRBJ2-7
D gene: TRBD2
CDR3 protein: CAWAPWEGHEQYF
CDR3 DNA: TGTGCCTGGGCCCCTTGGGAGGGGCACGAGCAGTACTTC

V gene: TRBV11-3
J gene: TRBJ1-4
D gene: TRBD1
CDR3 protein: CASRDRGANEKLFF
CDR3 DNA: TGTGCCAGCAGGGACAGGGGAGCTAATGAAAAACTGTTTTTT

V gene: TRBV6-5
J gene: TRBJ2-2
D gene: -
CDR3 protein: CASSYSVQPNTGELFF
CDR3 DNA: TGTGCCAGCAGTTACTCTGTACAACCGAACACCGGGGAGCTGTTTTTT

V gene: TRBV6-5
J gene: TRBJ1-3
D gene: -
CDR3 protein: CASRQDTHSGNTIYF
CDR3 DNA: TGTGCCAGCAGACAAGACACCCACTCTGGAAACACCATATATTTT